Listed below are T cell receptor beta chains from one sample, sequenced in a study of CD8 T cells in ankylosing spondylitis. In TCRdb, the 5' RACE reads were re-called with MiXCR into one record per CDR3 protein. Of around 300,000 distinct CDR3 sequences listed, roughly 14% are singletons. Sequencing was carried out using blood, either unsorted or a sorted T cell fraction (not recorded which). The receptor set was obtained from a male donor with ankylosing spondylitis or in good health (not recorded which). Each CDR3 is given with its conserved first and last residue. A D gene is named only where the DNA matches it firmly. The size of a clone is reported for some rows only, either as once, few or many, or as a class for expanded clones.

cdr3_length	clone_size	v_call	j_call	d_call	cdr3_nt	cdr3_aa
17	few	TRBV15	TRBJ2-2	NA	TGTGCCACCAGCACATGGAGGAGACAGGCTTCGGCCGGGGAGCTGTTTTTT	CATSTWRRQASAGELFF
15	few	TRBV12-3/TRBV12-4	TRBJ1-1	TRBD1	TGTGCCAGCACCCTATCGGGACAGGCGAACACTGAAGCTTTCTTT	CASTLSGQANTEAFF
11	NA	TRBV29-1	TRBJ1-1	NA	TGCAGCGGCGCGAGGAACACTGAAGCTTTCTTT	CSGARNTEAFF
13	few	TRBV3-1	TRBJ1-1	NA	TGTGCCAGCAGCCAAGATCGGTACGCTGAAGCTTTCTTT	CASSQDRYAEAFF
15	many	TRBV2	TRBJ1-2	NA	TGTGCCAGCAGAGACAAAGGGACGGCTAACTATGGCTACACCTTC	CASRDKGTANYGYTF
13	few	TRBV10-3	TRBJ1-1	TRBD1	TGTGCCATCAGTGCGGGACAGGACACTGAAGCTTTCTTT	CAISAGQDTEAFF
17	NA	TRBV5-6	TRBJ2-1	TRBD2	TGTGCCAGCAGCTCACCTTTTAGCGGGGCCACCTACAATGAGCAGTTCTTC	CASSSPFSGATYNEQFF
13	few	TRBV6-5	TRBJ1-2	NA	TGTGCCAGCAGTTACTCGGGACACTCCGCCGGCACCTTC	CASSYSGHSAGTF
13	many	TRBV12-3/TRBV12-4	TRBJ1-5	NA	TGTGCCAGCAGTTGGGGGGACGATCAGCCCCAGCATTTT	CASSWGDDQPQHF
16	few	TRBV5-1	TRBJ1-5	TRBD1	TGCGCCAGCAGCTGGGGGACAGGGGGCCACAATCAGCCCCAGCATTTT	CASSWGTGGHNQPQHF
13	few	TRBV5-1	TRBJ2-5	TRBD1	TGCGCCAGCAGCTCCAGGGGGCAAGAGACCCAGTACTTC	CASSSRGQETQYF
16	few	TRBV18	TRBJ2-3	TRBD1	TGTGCCAGCTCGTCCACAGGGGGCAGGTATGCAGATACGCAGTATTTT	CASSSTGGRYADTQYF
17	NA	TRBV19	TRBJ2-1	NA	TGTGCCAGCAGTCGTCGGAGGGTGTCATTTTACTACAATGAGCAGTTCTTC	CASSRRRVSFYYNEQFF
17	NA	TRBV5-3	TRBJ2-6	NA	TGCGCCAGCACCCACGGGCCCTCTTACTCTGGGGCCAACGTCCTGACTTTC	CASTHGPSYSGANVLTF
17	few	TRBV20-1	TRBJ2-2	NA	TGCAGTGCTAGAGAACCTAGGGGGGGCCGAGGCACCGGGGAGCTGTTTTTT	CSAREPRGGRGTGELFF
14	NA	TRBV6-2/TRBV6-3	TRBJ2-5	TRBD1	TGTGCCAGCAATCGGGACAGGGGTGTCGAGACCCAGTACTTC	CASNRDRGVETQYF
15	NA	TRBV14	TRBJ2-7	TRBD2	TGTGCCAGCAGCCGGGCGGGAGGGCCTTTCTACGAGCAGTACTTC	CASSRAGGPFYEQYF
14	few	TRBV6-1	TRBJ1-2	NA	TGTGCCAGCACCGCGACCGTGGACAGCTATGGCTACACCTTC	CASTATVDSYGYTF
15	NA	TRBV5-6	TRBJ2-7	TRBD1	TGTGCCAGCAGCTTGGAGGGGACAGGGTACTACGAGCAGTACTTC	CASSLEGTGYYEQYF
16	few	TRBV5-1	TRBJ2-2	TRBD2	TGCGCCAGCTATCCCGGGAGGGCCTTGGACACCGGGGAGCTGTTTTTT	CASYPGRALDTGELFF
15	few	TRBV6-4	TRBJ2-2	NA	TGTGCCAGCAGTGAAGTCGGAGGGCTTACCGGGGAGCTGTTTTTT	CASSEVGGLTGELFF
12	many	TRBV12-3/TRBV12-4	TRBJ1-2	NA	TGTGCCAGCAGTTTTGATTTCTATGGCTACACCTTC	CASSFDFYGYTF
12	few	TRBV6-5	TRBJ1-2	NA	TGTGCCAGCAGTCCCACAGGGAATGGCTACACCTTC	CASSPTGNGYTF
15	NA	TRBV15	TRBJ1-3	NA	TGTGCCACCAGCACCGTAAGAGGGCGAGGAAACACCATATATTTT	CATSTVRGRGNTIYF
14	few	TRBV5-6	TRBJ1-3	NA	TGTGCCAGCAGCTTTGGGGGGATTGGAAACACCATATATTTT	CASSFGGIGNTIYF
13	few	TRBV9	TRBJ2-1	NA	TGTGCCAGCAGCGACCGGTGGGGACATGAGCAGTTCTTC	CASSDRWGHEQFF
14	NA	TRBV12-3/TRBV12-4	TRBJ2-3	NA	TGTGCCAGCAGCGCAGAACCTAGCACAGATACGCAGTATTTT	CASSAEPSTDTQYF
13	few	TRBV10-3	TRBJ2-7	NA	TGTGCCATCAGTGAGTCGAGGGGGGCCGAGCAGTACTTC	CAISESRGAEQYF
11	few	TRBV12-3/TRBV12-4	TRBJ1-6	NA	TGTGCCAGCAGTTCCGGATCGGGCCTCCACTTT	CASSSGSGLHF
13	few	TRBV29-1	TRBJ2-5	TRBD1	TGCAGCGTCAGGGGGAGAGTACAAGAGACCCAGTACTTC	CSVRGRVQETQYF
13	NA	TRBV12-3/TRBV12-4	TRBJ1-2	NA	TGTGCCAGCAATCGGGCCACCTCCAATGGCTACACCTTC	CASNRATSNGYTF